This record concerns one T cell receptor (beta chain) sequence. This specimen comes from a study of blood T cell repertoires in COVID-19. Germline CDR1 and CDR2: MNHEY and SMNVEV (reference sequence). The CDR3 loop spans 15 amino acids. V lost 5 bases, J lost 7 bases, and 9 bases stayed unmatched. Assay: immunoSEQ multiplex PCR; the TCRdb copy retains only in-frame clones and omits some. The profile shows 450,000 to 500,000 clones, 80% to 90% of them singletons. V is TRBV27 and J is TRBJ2-5; 11 bases line up with TRBD1. This TCR came from a human donor in a cohort sampled during active COVID-19. The sequenced sample consisted of peripheral blood. CDR3 bases: TGTGCCAGCAGTCTAGACGGACAGGGGGCCTGGACCCAGTACTTC. This gives the protein CASSLDGQGAWTQYF.